The clone carrying this T cell receptor beta chain has at least ten counts. The data originate from a study of HIV-infected children after antiretroviral therapy interruption. Study overall: Most participating children were previously exposed to EBV and CMV. Interruption-arm samples span weeks 0, 12, interruption end (24 or 48), and about 3 years post-study.

The TCR library was built from RNA with a 3' RACE protocol and unique molecular identifiers. In TCRdb, the 3' RACE reads were re-called with MiXCR into one record per CDR3 protein. The table includes some 40,000 distinct CDR3 sequences, approximately 7% detected once. The length of the CDR3 is 16 residues. The germline gives CDR1 SGHVS, CDR2 FQNEAQ. Between the trimmed V and J ends, which lost 1 base and 5 bases, there was a span of 15 bases. Treatment denoted: PENTA 11 planned treatment interruption arm or continuous ART arm. Sorting from thawed PBMCs isolated naive CD4+ CD45RA+ CD45RO- T cells. The gene calls are TRBV7-8 and TRBJ1-5; D is undetermined. The sequence came from a pool of human donors with HIV. The specimen comprised CD45RA+ CD4+ T cells from PBMCs, pooled from several time points, sampled from a donor given antiretroviral therapy, either interrupted or continuous. Subset defined: naive CD4+ CD45RA+ CD45RO- T cells. In nucleotides, the CDR3 is TGTGCCAGCAGCTTAGATGTTTTGGTCGAACATCAGCCCCAGCATTTT. Protein: CASSLDVLVEHQPQHF.